The rows below give T cell receptor beta chains drawn from one sample of a study of shared clonotypes between healthy human individuals. Produced via immunoSEQ multiplex PCR; TCRdb's table is partial and in-frame only. The sample contains about 1 million clones, around 74% of which appear only once. Input material: memory CD4+ T cells sorted from blood. The receptors were sampled from a man aged 18 to 30 in good health. CDR3s leave out the opening cysteine and the closing phenylalanine or tryptophan. Each record gives: V gene, J gene, CDR3 protein.

V: TRBV5-5
J: TRBJ1-2
CDR3: ASSLTTGSPGGYT

V: TRBV11-2
J: TRBJ2-5
CDR3: ASSLERQSETQY

V: TRBV9
J: TRBJ2-1
CDR3: ASSVESGRGNEQF

V: TRBV4-3
J: TRBJ2-7
CDR3: ASSQARQSSYEQY

V: TRBV5-4
J: TRBJ1-1
CDR3: ASSLGTGFPEAF

V: TRBV9
J: TRBJ2-7
CDR3: ASSVGEGIYPYEQY

V: TRBV5-5
J: TRBJ2-7
CDR3: ASSFLGVIPYEQY

V: TRBV5-1
J: TRBJ2-7
CDR3: ASREGTVSSYEQY

V: TRBV2
J: TRBJ1-6
CDR3: ASSTRGGRDNSPLH

V: TRBV7-2
J: TRBJ2-7
CDR3: ASSLTGKRADEQY

V: TRBV28
J: TRBJ2-7
CDR3: ASSSPGQGAREQY

V: TRBV30
J: TRBJ2-1
CDR3: AWSFRGNEQF

V: TRBV2
J: TRBJ2-5
CDR3: ASSEGGGLGQETQY

V: TRBV28
J: TRBJ1-4
CDR3: ATGGRAGEKLF

V: TRBV4-3
J: TRBJ2-1
CDR3: ASSQAKSSYNEQF

V: TRBV6-5
J: TRBJ2-7
CDR3: ASSYSSGEQY

V: TRBV5-1
J: TRBJ1-4
CDR3: ASSWRQGKLF

V: TRBV10-3
J: TRBJ2-7
CDR3: AIRDGVPYEQY

V: TRBV10-3
J: TRBJ2-2
CDR3: AISETRATGELF

V: TRBV5-1
J: TRBJ2-3
CDR3: ASSSSGGTSTDTQY